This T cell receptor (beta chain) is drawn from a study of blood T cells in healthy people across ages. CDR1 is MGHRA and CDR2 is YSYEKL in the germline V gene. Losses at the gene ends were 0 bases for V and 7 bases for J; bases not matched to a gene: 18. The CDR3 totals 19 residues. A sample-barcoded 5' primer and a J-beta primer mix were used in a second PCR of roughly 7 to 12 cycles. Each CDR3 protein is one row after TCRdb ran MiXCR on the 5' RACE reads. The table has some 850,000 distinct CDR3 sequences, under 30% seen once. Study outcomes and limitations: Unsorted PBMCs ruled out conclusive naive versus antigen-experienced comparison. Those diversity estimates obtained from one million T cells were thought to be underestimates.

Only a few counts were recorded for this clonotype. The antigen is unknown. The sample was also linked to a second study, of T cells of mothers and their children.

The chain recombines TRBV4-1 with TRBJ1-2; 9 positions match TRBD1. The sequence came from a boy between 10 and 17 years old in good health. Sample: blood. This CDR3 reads CASSQDRRVMGTGRIGYTF. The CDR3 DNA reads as TGCGCCAGCAGCCAAGATAGAAGGGTTATGGGGACAGGGAGAATTGGCTACACCTTC.